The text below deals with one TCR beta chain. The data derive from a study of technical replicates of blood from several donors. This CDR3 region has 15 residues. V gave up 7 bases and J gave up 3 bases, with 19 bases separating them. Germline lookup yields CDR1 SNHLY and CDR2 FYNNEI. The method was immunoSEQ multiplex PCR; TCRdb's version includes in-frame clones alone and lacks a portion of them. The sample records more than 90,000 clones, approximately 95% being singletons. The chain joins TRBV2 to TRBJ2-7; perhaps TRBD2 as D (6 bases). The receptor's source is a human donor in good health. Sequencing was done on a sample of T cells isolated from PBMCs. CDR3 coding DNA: TGTGCCAGCATAAAAGACCGGGAGATGCACTACGAGCAGTACTTC. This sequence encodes CASIKDREMHYEQYF.